This entry concerns a single T cell receptor (beta chain). The source of the sample is a study of sequential checkpoint blockade in melanoma. In the study overall: Each arm's sequence ended with maintenance nivolumab.

Germline CDR1 and CDR2: LNHDA and SQIVND (reference sequence). Between the trimmed V and J ends, which lost 4 bases and 7 bases, there was a span of 17 bases. The CDR3 has 16 amino acids. Libraries were prepared by immunoSEQ multiplex PCR; TCRdb keeps only in-frame clonotypes and omits some of them. The sample lists 30,000 to 40,000 clones; 70% to 90% were seen once. Described treatment: randomized to nivolumab then ipilimumab (arm A) or the reverse (arm B). PBMC sorting kept live CD3+CD8+ cells without CD19 or CD56. V gene TRBV19 combines with J gene TRBJ1-6, with D maybe TRBD1 (5 bases). This sequence originates from a human donor with melanoma. The input for sequencing was CD8+ T cells sorted from blood (inferred from file names), taken from a patient given nivolumab and ipilimumab in sequence. CDR3 sequence (DNA): TGTGCCAGTAGTACGGACCGGGTGCAGGGCAATTCACCCCTCCACTTT. Its translation is CASSTDRVQGNSPLHF.